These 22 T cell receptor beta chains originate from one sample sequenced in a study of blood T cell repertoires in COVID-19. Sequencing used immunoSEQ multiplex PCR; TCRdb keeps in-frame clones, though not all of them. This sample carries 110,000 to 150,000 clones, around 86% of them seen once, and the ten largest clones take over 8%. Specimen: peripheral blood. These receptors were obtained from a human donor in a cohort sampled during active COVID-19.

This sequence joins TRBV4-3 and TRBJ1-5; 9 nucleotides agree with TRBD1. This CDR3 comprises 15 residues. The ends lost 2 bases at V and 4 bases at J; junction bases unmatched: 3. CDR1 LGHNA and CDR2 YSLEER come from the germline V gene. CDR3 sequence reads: CASSQYRGRNQPQHF. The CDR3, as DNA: TGCGCCAGCAGCCAATACAGGGGGCGGAATCAGCCCCAGCATTTT.

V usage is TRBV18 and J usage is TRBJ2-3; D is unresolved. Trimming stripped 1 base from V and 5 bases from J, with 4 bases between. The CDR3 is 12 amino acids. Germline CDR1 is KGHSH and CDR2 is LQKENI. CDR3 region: CASSPLKDTQYF. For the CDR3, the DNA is TGTGCCAGCTCACCACTCAAAGATACGCAGTATTTT. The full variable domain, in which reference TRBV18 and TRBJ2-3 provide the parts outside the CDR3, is NAGVMQNPRHLVRRRGQEARLRCSPMKGHSHVYWYRQLPEEGLKFMVYLQKENIIDESGMPKERFSAEFPKEGPSILRIQQVVRGDSAAYFCASSPLKDTQYFGPGTRLTVL.

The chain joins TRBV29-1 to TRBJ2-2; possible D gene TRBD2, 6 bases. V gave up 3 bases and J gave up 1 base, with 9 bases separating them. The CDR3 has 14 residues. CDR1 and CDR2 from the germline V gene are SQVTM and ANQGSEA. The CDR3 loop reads CSVDGGRNTGELFF. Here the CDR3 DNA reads TGCAGCGTTGACGGGGGACGGAACACCGGGGAGCTGTTTTTT.

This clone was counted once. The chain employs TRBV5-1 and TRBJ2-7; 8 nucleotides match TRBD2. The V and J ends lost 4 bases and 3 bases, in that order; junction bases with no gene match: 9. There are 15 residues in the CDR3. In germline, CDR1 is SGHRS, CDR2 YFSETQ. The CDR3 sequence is CASSMTSEHHYEQYF. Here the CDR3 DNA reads TGCGCCAGCAGCATGACTAGCGAACACCACTACGAGCAGTACTTC.

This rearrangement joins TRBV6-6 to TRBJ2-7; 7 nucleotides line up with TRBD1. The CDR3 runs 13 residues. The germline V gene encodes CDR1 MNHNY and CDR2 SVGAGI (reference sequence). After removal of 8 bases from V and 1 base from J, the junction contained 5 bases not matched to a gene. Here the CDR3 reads CASQTGQSYEQYF. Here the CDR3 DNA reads TGTGCCAGCCAGACAGGGCAATCCTACGAGCAGTACTTC.

CDR3 sequence reads: CASSLGGGAGNTIYF. For the CDR3, the DNA is TGTGCCAGCAGCTTGGGGGGAGGCGCTGGAAACACCATATATTTT. The chain is built from TRBV5-6 and TRBJ1-3; D gene ambiguous. Germline CDR1 SGHDT, CDR2 YYEEEE. The CDR3 contains 15 residues. V lost 0 bases and J 2 bases, leaving 9 bases between the germline ends.

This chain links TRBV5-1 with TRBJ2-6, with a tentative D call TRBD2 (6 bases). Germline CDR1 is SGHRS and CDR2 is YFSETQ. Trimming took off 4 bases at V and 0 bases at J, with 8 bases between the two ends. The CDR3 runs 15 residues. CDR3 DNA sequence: TGCGCCAGCAGCGACGGGAGCTCTGGGGCCAACGTCCTGACTTTC. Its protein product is CASSDGSSGANVLTF.

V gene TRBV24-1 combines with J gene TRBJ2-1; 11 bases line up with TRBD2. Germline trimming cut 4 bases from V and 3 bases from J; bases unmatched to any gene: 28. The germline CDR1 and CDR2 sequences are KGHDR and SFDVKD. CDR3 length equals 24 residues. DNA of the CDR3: TGTGCCACCAGTGACCCGACAGGGTCCGGCTCCGGGCTGACTAGCGGGATCAACTACAATGAGCAGTTCTTC. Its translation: CATSDPTGSGSGLTSGINYNEQFF.

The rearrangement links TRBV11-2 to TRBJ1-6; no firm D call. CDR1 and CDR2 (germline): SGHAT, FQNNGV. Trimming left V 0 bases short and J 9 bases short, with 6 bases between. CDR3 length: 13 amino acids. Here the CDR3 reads CASSLEAASPLHF. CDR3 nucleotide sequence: TGTGCCAGCAGCTTAGAGGCTGCTTCACCCCTCCACTTT.

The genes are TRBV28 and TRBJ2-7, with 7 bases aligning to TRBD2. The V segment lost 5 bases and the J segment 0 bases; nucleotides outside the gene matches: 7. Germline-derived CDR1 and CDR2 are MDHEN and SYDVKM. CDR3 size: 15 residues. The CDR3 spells CASSPPGGGSYEQYF. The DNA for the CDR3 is TGTGCCAGCAGTCCCCCCGGCGGGGGCTCCTACGAGCAGTACTTC.

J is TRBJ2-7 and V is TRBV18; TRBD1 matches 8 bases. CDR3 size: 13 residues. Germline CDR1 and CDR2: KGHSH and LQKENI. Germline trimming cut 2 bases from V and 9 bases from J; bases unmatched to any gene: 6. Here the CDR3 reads CASSPTDRAGQYF. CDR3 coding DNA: TGTGCCAGCTCACCAACGGACAGGGCAGGGCAGTACTTC.

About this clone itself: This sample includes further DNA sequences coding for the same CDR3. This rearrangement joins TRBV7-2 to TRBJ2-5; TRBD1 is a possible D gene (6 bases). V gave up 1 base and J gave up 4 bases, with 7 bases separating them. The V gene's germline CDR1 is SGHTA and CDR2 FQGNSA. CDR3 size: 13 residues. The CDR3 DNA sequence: TGTGCCAGCAGCTTAGACAGGGCAGAGACCCAGTACTTC. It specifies CASSLDRAETQYF.

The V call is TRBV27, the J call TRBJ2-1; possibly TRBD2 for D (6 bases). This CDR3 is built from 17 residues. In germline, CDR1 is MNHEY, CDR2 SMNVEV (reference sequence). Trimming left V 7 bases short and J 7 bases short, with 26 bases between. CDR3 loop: CASIPLAAGSVLNEQFF. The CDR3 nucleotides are TGTGCCAGCATCCCCCTCGCAGCCGGGAGTGTGTTAAATGAGCAGTTCTTC.

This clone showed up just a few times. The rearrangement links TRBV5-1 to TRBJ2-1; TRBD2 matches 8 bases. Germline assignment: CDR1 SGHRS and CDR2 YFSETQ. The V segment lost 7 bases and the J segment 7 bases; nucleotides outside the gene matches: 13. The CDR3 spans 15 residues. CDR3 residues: CASSSGTSGINEQFF. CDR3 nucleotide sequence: TGCGCCAGCTCGTCCGGGACTAGTGGAATAAATGAGCAGTTCTTC.

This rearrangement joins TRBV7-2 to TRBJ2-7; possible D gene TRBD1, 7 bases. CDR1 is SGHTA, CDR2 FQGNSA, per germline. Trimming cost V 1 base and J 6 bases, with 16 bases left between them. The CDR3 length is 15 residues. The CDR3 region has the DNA TGTGCCAGCAGCTTAGGGCAGGGGGGATTGGGCGAGCAGTACTTC. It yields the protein CASSLGQGGLGEQYF.

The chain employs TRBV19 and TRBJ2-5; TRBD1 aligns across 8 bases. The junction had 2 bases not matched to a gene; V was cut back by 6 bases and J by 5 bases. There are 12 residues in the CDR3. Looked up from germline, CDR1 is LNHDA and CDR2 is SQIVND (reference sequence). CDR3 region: CASRSGGETQYF. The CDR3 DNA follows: TGTGCCAGTAGGTCAGGGGGCGAGACCCAGTACTTC. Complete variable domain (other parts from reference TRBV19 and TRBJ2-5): DGGITQSPKYLFRKEGQNVTLSCEQNLNHDAMYWYRQDPGQGLRLIYYSQIVNDFQKGDIAEGYSVSREKKESFPLTVTSAQKNPTAFYLCASRSGGETQYFGPGTRLLVL.

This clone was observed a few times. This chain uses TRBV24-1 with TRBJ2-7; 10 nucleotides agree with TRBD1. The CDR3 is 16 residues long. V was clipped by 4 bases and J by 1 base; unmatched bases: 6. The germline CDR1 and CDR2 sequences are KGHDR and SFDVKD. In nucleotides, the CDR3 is TGTGCCACCAGTGACCCCCGGGACAGGGGTTCCTACGAGCAGTACTTC. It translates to CATSDPRDRGSYEQYF.

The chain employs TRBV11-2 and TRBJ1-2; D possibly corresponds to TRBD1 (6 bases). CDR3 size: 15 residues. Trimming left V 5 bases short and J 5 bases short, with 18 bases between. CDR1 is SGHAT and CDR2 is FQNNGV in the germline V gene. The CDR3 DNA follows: TGTGCCAGCAGCACCAGTTTACAGGGATATTATGGCTACACCTTC. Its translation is CASSTSLQGYYGYTF.

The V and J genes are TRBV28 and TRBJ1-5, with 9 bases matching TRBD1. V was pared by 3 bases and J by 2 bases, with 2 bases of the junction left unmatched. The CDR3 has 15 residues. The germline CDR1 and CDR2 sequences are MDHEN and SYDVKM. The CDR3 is CASSFTGGGNQPQHF. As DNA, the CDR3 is TGTGCCAGCAGTTTTACAGGGGGCGGCAATCAGCCCCAGCATTTT.

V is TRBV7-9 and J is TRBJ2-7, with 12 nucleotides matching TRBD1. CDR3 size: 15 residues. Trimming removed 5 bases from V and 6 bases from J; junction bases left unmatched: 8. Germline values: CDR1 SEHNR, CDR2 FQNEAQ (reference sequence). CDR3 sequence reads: CASSHEGDRGLEQYF. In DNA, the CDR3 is TGTGCCAGCAGCCACGAGGGGGACAGGGGGCTCGAGCAGTACTTC.

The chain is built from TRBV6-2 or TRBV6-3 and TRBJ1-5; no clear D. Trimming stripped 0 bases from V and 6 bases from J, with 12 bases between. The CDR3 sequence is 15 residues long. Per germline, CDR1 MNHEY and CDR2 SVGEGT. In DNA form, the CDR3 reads TGTGCCAGCAGTTACTCGGCGGGAGGGTTTCAGCCCCAGCATTTT. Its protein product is CASSYSAGGFQPQHF.

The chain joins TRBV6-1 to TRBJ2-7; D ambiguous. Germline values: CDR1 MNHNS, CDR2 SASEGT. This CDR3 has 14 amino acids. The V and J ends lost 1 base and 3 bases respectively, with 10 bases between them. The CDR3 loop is CASSEGASLYEQYF. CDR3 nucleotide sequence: TGTGCCAGCAGTGAAGGGGCCAGTCTCTACGAGCAGTACTTC.